This is a list of T cell receptor beta chains from one sample in a study of chemoradiotherapy in HPV16-positive cancers. This table comes from immunoSEQ multiplex PCR, and its TCRdb copy is limited to in-frame clones, with some not included. The sample holds roughly 20,000 clones; about four fifths are singletons and the top ten take approximately 3.7%. This specimen was blood, taken from a patient who underwent chemoradiotherapy. These receptors were taken from a human donor with HPV-associated anogenital cancer. Each CDR3 is given with its conserved first and last residue.

V,CDR3
TRBV7-9,CASSPKRQGALETQYF
TRBV19,CASSISNEQFF
TRBV7-9,CASSPPDGSYEQYF
TRBV4-2,CASSDWGSEQYF
TRBV10-3,CAISLGQGYEQFF
TRBV7-2,CASSFDGGAYEQYF
TRBV14,CASSLANYGYTF
TRBV5-6,CASSLGFPNQPQHF
TRBV28,CASSTPSWTAYGYTF
TRBV2,CASKEPSVVSPLHF
TRBV6-5,CASSYHTEQYF
TRBV10-3,CAISRTADQPQHF
TRBV27,CASSFRGSGNTIYF
TRBV27,CASSLMGYGNQPQHF
TRBV11-3,CASSKAGTGEETQYF
TRBV29-1,CSVSGTGGETQYF
TRBV19,CASSITWATGGNEKLFF
TRBV7-9,CASSRSQGNEKLFF
TRBV27,CASSLKGGARQPQHF
TRBV11-2,CASSLIGARNTGELFF
TRBV5-1,CASSLWVTGRNTEAFF
TRBV19,CASSLSPTGGDYEQYF
TRBV28,CASRPPANSPLHF
TRBV4-1,CASSQDWGQGVEGYTF
TRBV28,CASRPGGRPEETQYF
TRBV7-8,CASSLGLRQGPDQPQHF
TRBV7-9,CASSLVYPEAFF
TRBV5-4,CASSSGGRFGQEKLFF
TRBV10-3,CAINVGSHNEQFF
TRBV11-2,CASSFAETEAFF
TRBV6-1,CAGASTVNQPQHF
TRBV19,CASSPDSSPYNEQFF
TRBV5-1,CASSLDSGGAGDTQYF
TRBV7-9,CASSLRDLTFF
TRBV4-2,CASSSDPSRDEQFF
TRBV11-3,CASSLGWGPGTQYF
TRBV5-6,CASSAGTGVSYGYTF
TRBV5-1,CASSFKGGSQPQHF
TRBV9,CASSVVGTANTEAFF
TRBV5-8,CASSRGGEQFF
TRBV12-5,CASASLTSGNTIYF
TRBV11-2,CASSLGQGFTQYF
TRBV4-2,CASSQVGEKLFF
TRBV5-1,CASSVSSNEQFF
TRBV2,CANQQGAGDTEAFF
TRBV7-2,CASSSGLDTYEQYF
TRBV4-3,CASSQDRRRGGTDTQYF
TRBV7-9,CASPTGGPYEQYF
TRBV10-3,CAISGSDQPQHF